This TCR beta chain was captured in a study of cytomegalovirus exposure and HLA in healthy donors (dated by TCRdb to 2016 to 2017). Concerning the study at large: In an earlier analysis of approximately 500 of the donors, around 290 Gb of sequence data and just under 120 million unique TCR beta sequences from about 179 million T cells were reported. An early release covering roughly 640 HLA-typed donors comprised approximately 290 gigabases of sequencing data and some 79 million unique TCR sequences. The genetic ancestry cluster associated with self-reported Caucasian donors included 80% to 90% of the 350 to 500 genotyped donors. The study was designed to test whether signatures of past pathogen exposure could be identified by cataloging public T cell receptors. Using immunosequencing, the study profiled T cell repertoires from fewer than 700 subjects and related those repertoires to cytomegalovirus serostatus. A separate validation cohort of 100 to 150 different subjects was used in addition to the roughly 670-subject first cohort. To predict cytomegalovirus infection status, the study combined high-throughput TCR immunosequencing, statistical association of individual TCRs with disease status, and machine learning. In a later analysis, previously published TCR beta repertoires from 500 to 750 donors were re-analyzed and high-resolution HLA genotyping was added so that TCR occurrence patterns could be studied. Rather than drawing on any new phenotypic data, the later analysis identified candidate immune exposures from TCR beta sequences and the way those sequences occurred across donors. An earlier analysis of some 500 of the donors used high-throughput TCR beta sequencing to judge whether each TCR beta V gene segment behaved as functional or pseudogenic. Alongside the repertoire data, information on donor age, sex, ethnicity and CMV serostatus was compiled. In a later genetic analysis, genome-wide SNP genotypes for about three fifths of the 666 donors were used, and that subset was treated as a discovery cohort. All discovery cohort repertoires had been generated using a single sequencing platform. Both class I and class II loci were covered by HLA typing, at four-digit resolution. The number of typed donors differed by locus: roughly 620-630 for A, B, C, DRB1 and DQB1; 522 for DQA1; some 610 for DPA1; and roughly 490 for DPB1. About 5 DR-DQ haplotypes were handled as single units for association and clustering, since linkage in the cohort was strong. On average, approximately 250,000 unique TCR beta nucleotide sequences were sequenced per donor among 300 to 500 genotyped donors of the cohort, with roughly 19% of those sequences being non-productive. Study-wide conclusions, independent of this receptor: A few of the identified cytomegalovirus-associated TCR beta chains were confirmed in vitro to be specific for cytomegalovirus antigens. Because counts were too low, roughly 16 rarely observed V segments, including chromosome 9 orphons, were excluded from the earlier analysis of 587 of the donors. The 87-base-pair reads could not distinguish some IMGT-functional V segments, including TRBV6-2 and TRBV6-3, so those segments were excluded. Presence/absence analyses assumed roughly uniform sequencing depth across donors, an assumption that may not hold. For the cohort, immune exposure information was limited to CMV serostatus. Strong co-occurrence of HLA alleles, especially DR and DQ, made assigning TCR associations to individual alleles difficult. In a later analysis, TCR association rates were found to vary across HLA loci, with the most associated TCRs seen for DRB1 alleles and the fewest for HLA-C alleles. The authors suggested that the approach could potentially be extended to other disease states and immunological phenotypes. In both the original and validation cohorts, the classifier was reported to diagnose cytomegalovirus status with high specificity and sensitivity. In the study, 164 TCR beta chains were listed as associated with cytomegalovirus. A cluster of highly shared sequence variants was judged likely to represent a technical artifact of the sequencing pipeline. HLA typing was unavailable for some donors at each locus, so association tests used only the typed subset. In a later analysis, most CMV-associated TCR beta chains were found to appear HLA-restricted, with HLA associations seemingly driven largely by CMV exposure. A further reported finding was that TCR beta sequences accurately predicted the HLA-A and HLA-B alleles for most subjects in the first cohort. In a later genetic analysis, fewer N-insertions in productive TCRs were reported among donors in an Asian-associated ancestry cluster than the roughly 700-donor mean. Broadly in line with IMGT annotations, most TCR beta V segments showed up in productive rearrangements about 87% or about 30% of the time in an earlier analysis of approximately 640 of the donors. A later analysis associated roughly 17,000 TCR beta sequences with specific HLA alleles at a false discovery rate of 0.05. A later analysis found that HLA-associated TCR beta chains were more clonally expanded and had lower generation probabilities than equally common non-associated chains. Most TCR sequences were seen in very few donors, while some public TCRs were found in many individuals. In this cohort, only TCR beta chains were sequenced, and detectable features were limited by the absence of alpha or paired-chain data. According to a later analysis, parvovirus B19, influenza, CMV and Epstein-Barr virus appeared linked to several top co-occurrence clusters. In a later genetic analysis, a missense DCLRE1C variant was associated with V-gene and J-gene trimming of TCR beta chains, and the association was replicated in an independent cohort. Correlated functional status among segregating V segments might be attributable to linkage disequilibrium, but an unknown experimental factor could not be ruled out.

The cohort was made up of approximately 670 healthy bone marrow donors. At the time of sampling, all cohort members were nominally healthy, though unrecorded immune exposures were likely present. The donor tested CMV seropositive, placing the donor among the roughly 270 seropositive members of the cohort. A peripheral blood sample was collected from each donor, and TCR beta sequencing was performed on peripheral blood mononuclear cells. The Qiagen DNeasy Blood Extraction Kit was used to extract genomic DNA from the blood cell samples. Regarding this clone: It lacks a known antigen. Per-base qualities were not stored, and no clone one base away is much larger.

The CDR3 starts with the cysteine, ends with the phenylalanine, and has 12 residues. Left in the record is the CDR3 DNA by itself, 36 bases read in frame from the first base. Reading the germline V gene (reference sequence) gives CDR1 LNHNV and CDR2 YYDKDF. The V and J ends are trimmed by 5 bases and 11 bases, leaving 15 bases between them. Library creation used the immunoSEQ multiplex PCR assay. For the multiplex PCR, a mixture combining 60 forward primers for TCR Vbeta segments and 13 reverse primers for TCR Jbeta segments was used. The CDR3 region of rearranged TCR beta genes was amplified from genomic DNA by a multiplex PCR assay. The Illumina HiSeq System was used to sequence the amplified TCR beta libraries as 87-base-pair reads. The paper's data handling went like this. A later analysis tallied around 80 million unique TCR beta chains across the 666 repertoires, and about 10 million of those chains were shared by two or more donors. To remove PCR and sequencing errors, raw reads were error-corrected and collapsed into unique sequences using a nearest-neighbor algorithm that merged closely related sequences. CDR3 sequences were aligned to IMGT reference sequences to assign V, D and J gene segments. For a sequence to be retained, at least a six-nucleotide match to both a V gene segment and a J gene segment was required. Rearrangements were classified as productive when the CDR3 lacked stop codons and remained in frame with V and J, and all other rearrangements were classified as non-productive. Following IMGT convention, CDR3 was defined as the stretch from the second conserved V-encoded cysteine to the conserved J-encoded phenylalanine. In an earlier analysis of approximately 500 of the donors, sequences lacking an unambiguous match to a single V gene segment were excluded. In an earlier analysis of 450 to 700 of the donors, V segments were called functional above 56.7% productive rearrangements and were called segregating when the between-donor standard deviation exceeded 5%. A statistical classification framework was developed to diagnose cytomegalovirus status using the catalog of TCR beta chain sequences. In a later analysis, TCR nucleotide sequences were compared against IMGT/GENE-DB human TR gene sequences so that V and J genes could be assigned. Using the TCRdist pipeline, a later analysis assigned CDR3 sequences along with most-parsimonious VDJ recombination scenarios. In a later analysis, each TCR beta chain was defined by its CDR3 amino acid sequence together with its V-gene family, and reads lacking a unique V-gene family were excluded. As a way to deal with suspected cross-contamination and a sequencing artifact, a later analysis dropped hundreds of nucleotide sequences that were highly shared and had low generation probability. In a later analysis, a clonal expansion index was calculated for each public chain from normalized within-repertoire ranks of inferred template counts. In a later analysis, generation probabilities were computed with a VDJ recombination model fitted to out-of-frame rearrangements, and the resulting probabilities were checked against IGoR. Hypergeometric tests were used in a later analysis to score TCR-TCR, TCR-HLA and TCR-CMV co-occurrence, with a repertoire-size bias correction applied to the TCR pairs. A later analysis estimated false discovery rates by permuting HLA or CMV assignments 20 times. In a later analysis, co-occurring TCRs were grouped using DBSCAN, with TCRdist sequence similarity added in when clustering inside HLA-allele-positive subsets. Repertoires with fewer than 30,000 or more than 120,000 public chains were left out of co-occurrence clustering, as were four to six repertoires with anomalous nucleotide sharing. Drawn from immuneACCESS, this table holds only the in-frame rearrangements with V and J called that TCRdb kept. Clones are partly lost; checked studies trace under half to an unresolved V gene and leave the rest unexplained. V, J and clone size were drawn from that table, and D and trimming were deduced from the DNA. This sample holds approximately 140,000 clones; almost 80% were observed only once. About 6.9% of the sample goes to the ten largest clones.

This TCR was sampled from a woman in her 40s in good health and CMV-seropositive. Sequenced sample: PBMCs. Recombination connected TRBV15 to TRBJ1-2, and possibly TRBD1, on 5 matching bases. For the CDR3, the sequence is CATSGQNKGYTF. The nucleotide sequence is given as TGTGCCACCAGCGGCCAAAACAAGGGGTACACCTTC.